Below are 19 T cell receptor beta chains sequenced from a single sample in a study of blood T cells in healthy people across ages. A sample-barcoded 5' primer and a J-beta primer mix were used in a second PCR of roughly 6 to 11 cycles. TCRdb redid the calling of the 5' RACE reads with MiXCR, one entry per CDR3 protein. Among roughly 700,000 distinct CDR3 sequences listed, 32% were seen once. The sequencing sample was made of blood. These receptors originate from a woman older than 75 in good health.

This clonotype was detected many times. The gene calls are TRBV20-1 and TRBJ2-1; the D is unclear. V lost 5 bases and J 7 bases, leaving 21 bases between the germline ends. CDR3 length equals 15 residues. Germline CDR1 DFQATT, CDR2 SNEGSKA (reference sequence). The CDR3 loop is CSAPYSTPSLNEQFF. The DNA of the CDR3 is TGCAGTGCTCCATACTCCACCCCCTCTCTTAATGAGCAGTTCTTC.

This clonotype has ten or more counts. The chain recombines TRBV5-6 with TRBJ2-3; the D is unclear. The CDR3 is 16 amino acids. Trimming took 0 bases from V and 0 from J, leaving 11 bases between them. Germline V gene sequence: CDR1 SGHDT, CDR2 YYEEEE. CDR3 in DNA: TGTGCCAGCAGCTTGGTGGGCACTCCTAGCACAGATACGCAGTATTTT. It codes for CASSLVGTPSTDTQYF.

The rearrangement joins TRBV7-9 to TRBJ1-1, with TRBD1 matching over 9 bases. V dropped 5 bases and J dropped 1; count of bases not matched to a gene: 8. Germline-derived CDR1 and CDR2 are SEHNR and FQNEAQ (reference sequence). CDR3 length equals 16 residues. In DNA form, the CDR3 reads TGTGCCAGCAGCAGAACGGACAGGGGACCGAACACTGAAGCTTTCTTT. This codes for CASSRTDRGPNTEAFF.

CDR3 loop: CASSGGRTNQPQHF. The CDR3, as DNA: TGTGCCAGCAGCGGGGGACGGACAAATCAGCCCCAGCATTTT. This chain uses TRBV7-2 with TRBJ1-5; possibly TRBD1 for D (5 bases). The length of the CDR3 is 14 residues. Trimming removed 5 bases at V and 4 bases at J, with 12 bases between. In germline, CDR1 is SGHTA, CDR2 FQGNSA.

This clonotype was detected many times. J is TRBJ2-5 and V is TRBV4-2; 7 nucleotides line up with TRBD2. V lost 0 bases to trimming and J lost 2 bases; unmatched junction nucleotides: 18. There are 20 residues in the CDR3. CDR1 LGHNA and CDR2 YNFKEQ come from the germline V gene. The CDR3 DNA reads TGTGCCAGCAGCCAAGATAGGCTAGCGGTACCGGCACTCGAGCAAGAGACCCAGTACTTC. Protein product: CASSQDRLAVPALEQETQYF.

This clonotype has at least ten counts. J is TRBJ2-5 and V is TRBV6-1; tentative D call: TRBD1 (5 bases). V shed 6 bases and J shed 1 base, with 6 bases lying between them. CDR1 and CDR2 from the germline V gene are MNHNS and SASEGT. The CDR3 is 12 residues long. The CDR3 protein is CASRTAQETQYF. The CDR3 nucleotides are TGTGCCAGCAGGACAGCCCAAGAGACCCAGTACTTC.

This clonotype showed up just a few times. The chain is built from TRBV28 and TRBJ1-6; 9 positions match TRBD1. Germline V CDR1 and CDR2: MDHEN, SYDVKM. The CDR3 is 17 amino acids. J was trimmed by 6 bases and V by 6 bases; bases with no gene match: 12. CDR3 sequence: CASSRRTGAFPNSPLHF. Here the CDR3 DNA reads TGTGCCAGCAGCCGACGGACAGGGGCTTTTCCTAATTCACCCCTCCACTTT.

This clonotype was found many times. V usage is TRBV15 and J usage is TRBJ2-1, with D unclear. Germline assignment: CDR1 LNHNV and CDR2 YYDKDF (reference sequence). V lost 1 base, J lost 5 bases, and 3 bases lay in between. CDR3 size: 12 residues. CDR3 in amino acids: CATSRVNNEQFF. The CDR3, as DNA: TGTGCCACCAGCAGAGTAAACAATGAGCAGTTCTTC. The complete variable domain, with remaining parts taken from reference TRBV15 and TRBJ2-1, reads DAMVIQNPRYQVTQFGKPVTLSCSQTLNHNVMYWYQQKSSQAPKLLFHYYDKDFNNEADTPDNFQSRRPNTSFCFLDIRSPGLGDTAMYLCATSRVNNEQFFGPGTRLTVL.

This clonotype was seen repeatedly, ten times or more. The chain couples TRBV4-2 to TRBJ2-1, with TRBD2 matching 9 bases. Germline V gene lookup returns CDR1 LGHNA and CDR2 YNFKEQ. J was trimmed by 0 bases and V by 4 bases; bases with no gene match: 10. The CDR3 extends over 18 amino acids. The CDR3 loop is CASSPGLAPSRSYNEQFF. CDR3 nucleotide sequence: TGTGCCAGCAGCCCGGGACTAGCCCCCTCTCGCTCCTACAATGAGCAGTTCTTC.

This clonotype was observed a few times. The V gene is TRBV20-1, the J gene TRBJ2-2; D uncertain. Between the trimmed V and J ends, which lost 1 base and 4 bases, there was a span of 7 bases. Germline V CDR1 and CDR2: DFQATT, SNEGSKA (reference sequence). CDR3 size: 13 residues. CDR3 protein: CSARVGITGELFF. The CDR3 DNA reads TGCAGTGCTAGAGTTGGGATCACCGGGGAGCTGTTTTTT.

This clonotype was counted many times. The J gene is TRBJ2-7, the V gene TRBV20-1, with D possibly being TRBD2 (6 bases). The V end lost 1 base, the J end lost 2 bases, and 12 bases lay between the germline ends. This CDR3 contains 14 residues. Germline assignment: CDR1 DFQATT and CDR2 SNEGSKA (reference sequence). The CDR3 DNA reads TGCAGTGCTAGAGGGCAGGGAGGCCCCTACGAGCAGTACTTC. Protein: CSARGQGGPYEQYF.

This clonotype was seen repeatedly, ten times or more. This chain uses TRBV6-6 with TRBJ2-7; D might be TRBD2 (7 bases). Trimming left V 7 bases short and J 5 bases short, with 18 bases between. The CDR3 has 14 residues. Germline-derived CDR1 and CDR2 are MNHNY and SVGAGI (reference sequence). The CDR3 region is CASTRTGGSNEQYF. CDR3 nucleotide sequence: TGTGCCAGCACCCGAACGGGGGGCAGCAACGAGCAGTACTTC.

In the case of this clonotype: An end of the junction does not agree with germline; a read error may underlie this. CDR3 region: CVSSRKGVQETQYF. CDR3 nucleotides: TGTGTCAGCAGCCGAAAGGGAGTACAAGAGACCCAGTACTTC. V gene TRBV7-9 combines with J gene TRBJ2-5, with D possibly TRBD2 on 5 matching bases. The V gene's germline CDR1 is SEHNR and CDR2 FQNEAQ (reference sequence). This CDR3 has 14 residues.

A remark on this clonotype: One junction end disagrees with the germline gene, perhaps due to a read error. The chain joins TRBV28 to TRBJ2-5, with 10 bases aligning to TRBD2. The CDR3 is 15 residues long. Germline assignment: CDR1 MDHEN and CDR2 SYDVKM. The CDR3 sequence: CASRSSGGVQEAQYF. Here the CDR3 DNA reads TGTGCCAGCAGGTCCAGCGGGGGGGTGCAAGAGGCCCAGTACTTC.

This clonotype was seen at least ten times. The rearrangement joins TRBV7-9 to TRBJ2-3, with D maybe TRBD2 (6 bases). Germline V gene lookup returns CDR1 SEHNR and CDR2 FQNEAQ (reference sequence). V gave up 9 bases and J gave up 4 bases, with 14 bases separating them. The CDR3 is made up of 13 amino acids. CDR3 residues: CASSPRRADTQYF. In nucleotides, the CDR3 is TGTGCCAGTAGTCCAAGGAGGGCAGATACGCAGTATTTT. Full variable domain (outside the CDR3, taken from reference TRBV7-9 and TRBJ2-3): DTGVSQNPRHKITKRGQNVTFRCDPISEHNRLYWYRQTLGQGPEFLTYFQNEAQLEKSRLLSDRFSAERPKGSFSTLEIQRTEQGDSAMYLCASSPRRADTQYFGPGTRLTVL.

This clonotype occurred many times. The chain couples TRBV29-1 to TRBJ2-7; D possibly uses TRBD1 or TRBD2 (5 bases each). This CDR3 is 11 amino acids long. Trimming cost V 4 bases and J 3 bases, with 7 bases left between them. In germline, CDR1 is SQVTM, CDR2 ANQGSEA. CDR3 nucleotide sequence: TGCAGCGTTGTTGGGGGCTACGAGCAGTACTTC. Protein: CSVVGGYEQYF.

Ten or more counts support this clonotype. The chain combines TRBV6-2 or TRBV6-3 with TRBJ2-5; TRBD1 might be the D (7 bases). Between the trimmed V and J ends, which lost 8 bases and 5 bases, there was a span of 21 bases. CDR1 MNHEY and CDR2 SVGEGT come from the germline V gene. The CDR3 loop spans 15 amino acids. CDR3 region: CASRSEEGARETQYF. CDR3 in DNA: TGTGCCAGCCGCTCCGAGGAGGGGGCCCGGGAGACCCAGTACTTC.

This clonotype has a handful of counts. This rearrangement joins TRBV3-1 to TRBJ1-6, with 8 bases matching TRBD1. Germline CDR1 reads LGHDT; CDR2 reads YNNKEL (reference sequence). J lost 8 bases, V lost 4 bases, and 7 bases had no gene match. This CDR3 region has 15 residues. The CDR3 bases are TGTGCCAGCAGCCCCCCCGGGACAGGATATTCACCCCTCCACTTT. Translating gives CASSPPGTGYSPLHF. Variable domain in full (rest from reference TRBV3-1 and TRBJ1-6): DTAVSQTPKYLVTQMGNDKSIKCEQNLGHDTMYWYKQDSKKFLKIMFSYNNKELIINETVPNRFSPKSPDKAHLNLHINSLELGDSAVYFCASSPPGTGYSPLHFGNGTRLTVT.

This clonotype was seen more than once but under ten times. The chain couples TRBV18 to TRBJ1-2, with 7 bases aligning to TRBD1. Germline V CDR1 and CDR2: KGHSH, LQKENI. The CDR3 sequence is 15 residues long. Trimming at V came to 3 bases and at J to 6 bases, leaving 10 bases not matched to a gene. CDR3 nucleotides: TGTGCCAGCTCACCCTCAGGGGGGGACCAGAATGGCTACACCTTC. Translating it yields CASSPSGGDQNGYTF.